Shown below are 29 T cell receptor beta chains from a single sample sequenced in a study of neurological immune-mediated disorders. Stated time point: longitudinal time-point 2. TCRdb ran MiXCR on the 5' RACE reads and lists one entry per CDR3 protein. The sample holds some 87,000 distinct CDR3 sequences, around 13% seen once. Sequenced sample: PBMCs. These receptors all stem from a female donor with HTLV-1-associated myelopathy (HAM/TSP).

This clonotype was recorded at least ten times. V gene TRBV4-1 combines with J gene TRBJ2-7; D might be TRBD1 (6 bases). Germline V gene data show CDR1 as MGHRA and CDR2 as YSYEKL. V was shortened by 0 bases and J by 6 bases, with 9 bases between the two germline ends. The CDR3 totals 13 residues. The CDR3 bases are TGCGCCAGCAGCCAAGATAGGGGGTCCGAGCAGTACTTC. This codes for CASSQDRGSEQYF.

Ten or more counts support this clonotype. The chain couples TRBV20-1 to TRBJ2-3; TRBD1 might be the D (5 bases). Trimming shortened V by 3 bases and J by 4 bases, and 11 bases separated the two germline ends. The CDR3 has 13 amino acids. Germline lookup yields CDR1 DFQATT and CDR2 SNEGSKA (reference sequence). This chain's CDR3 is CSASPRASDTQYF. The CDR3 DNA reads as TGCAGTGCTAGCCCCAGGGCATCAGATACGCAGTATTTT.

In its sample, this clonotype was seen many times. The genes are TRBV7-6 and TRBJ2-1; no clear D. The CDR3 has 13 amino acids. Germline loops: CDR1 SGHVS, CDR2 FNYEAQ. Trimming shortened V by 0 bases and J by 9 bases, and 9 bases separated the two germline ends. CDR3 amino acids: CASSLAGLGEQFF. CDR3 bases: TGTGCCAGCAGCTTAGCCGGGTTGGGTGAGCAGTTCTTC.

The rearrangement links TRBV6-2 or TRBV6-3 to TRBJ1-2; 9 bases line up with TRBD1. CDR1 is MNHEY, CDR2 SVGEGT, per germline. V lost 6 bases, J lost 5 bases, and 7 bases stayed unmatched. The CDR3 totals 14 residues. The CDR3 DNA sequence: TGTGCCAGCAGACGGACAGGGGTAGGGTATGGCTACACCTTC. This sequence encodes CASRRTGVGYGYTF.

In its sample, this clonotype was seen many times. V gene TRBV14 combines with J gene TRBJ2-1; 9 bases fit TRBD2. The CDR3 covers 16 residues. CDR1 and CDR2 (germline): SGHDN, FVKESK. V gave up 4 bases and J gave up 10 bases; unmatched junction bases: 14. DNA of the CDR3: TGTGCCAGCAGCCCCTCCGGGACTAGCCGTTGGGGGGAGCAGTTCTTC. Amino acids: CASSPSGTSRWGEQFF.

CDR3 region: CASSQDLSTDTQYF. CDR3 coding DNA: TGCGCCAGCTCCCAGGACTTGAGCACAGATACGCAGTATTTT. The genes are TRBV5-1 and TRBJ2-3, with D possibly matching TRBD2 (5 bases). V was shortened by 7 bases and J by 0 bases, with 12 bases between the two germline ends. The germline CDR1 and CDR2 sequences are SGHRS and YFSETQ. The CDR3 consists of 14 residues.

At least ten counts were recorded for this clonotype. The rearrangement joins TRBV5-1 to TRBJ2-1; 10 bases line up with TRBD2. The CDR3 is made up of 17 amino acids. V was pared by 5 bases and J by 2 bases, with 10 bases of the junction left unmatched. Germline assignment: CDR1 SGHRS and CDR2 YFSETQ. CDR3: CASSQRGGLSTYNEQFF. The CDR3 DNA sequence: TGCGCCAGCAGTCAGCGGGGGGGCCTTAGCACCTACAATGAGCAGTTCTTC.

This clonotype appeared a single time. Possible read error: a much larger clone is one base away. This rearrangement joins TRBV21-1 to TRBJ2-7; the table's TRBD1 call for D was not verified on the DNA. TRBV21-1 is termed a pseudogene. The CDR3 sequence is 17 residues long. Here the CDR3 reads CANSNRRTGRSSYEQYF. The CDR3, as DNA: TGTGCCAACAGCAACAGACGGACAGGTCGGAGCTCCTACGAGCAGTACTTC.

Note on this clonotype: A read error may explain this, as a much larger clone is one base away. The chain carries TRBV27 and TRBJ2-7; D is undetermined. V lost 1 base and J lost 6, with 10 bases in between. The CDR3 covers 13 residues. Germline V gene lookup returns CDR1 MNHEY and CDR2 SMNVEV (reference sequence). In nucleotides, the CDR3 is TGTGCCAGCAGTTTATGGGGAACTGGCGAGCAGTACTTC. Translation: CASSLWGTGEQYF.

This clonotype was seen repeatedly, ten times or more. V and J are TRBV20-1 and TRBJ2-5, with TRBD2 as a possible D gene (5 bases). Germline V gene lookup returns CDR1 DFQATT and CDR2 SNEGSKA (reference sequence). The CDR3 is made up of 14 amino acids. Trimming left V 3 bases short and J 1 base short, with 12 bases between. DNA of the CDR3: TGCAGTGCTAGTAGGCGGGTCGGCCAAGAGACCCAGTACTTC. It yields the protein CSASRRVGQETQYF.

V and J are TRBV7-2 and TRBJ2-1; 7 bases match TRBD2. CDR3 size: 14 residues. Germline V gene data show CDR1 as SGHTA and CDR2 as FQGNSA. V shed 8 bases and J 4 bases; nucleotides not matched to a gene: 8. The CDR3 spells CASSLGAGYNEQFF. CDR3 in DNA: TGTGCCAGCTCCTTAGGAGCGGGGTACAATGAGCAGTTCTTC. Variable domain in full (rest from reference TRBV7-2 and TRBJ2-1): GAGVSQSPSNKVTEKGKDVELRCDPISGHTALYWYRQSLGQGLEFLIYFQGNSAPDKSGLPSDRFSAERTGGSVSTLTIQRTQQEDSAVYLCASSLGAGYNEQFFGPGTRLTVL.

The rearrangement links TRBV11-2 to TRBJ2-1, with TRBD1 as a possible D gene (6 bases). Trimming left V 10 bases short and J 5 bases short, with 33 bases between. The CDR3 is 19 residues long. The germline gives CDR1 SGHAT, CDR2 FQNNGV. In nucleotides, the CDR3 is TGTGCCAACAGAAGAGGTCGGCGATTGGAGGTACAGGGTAACAATGAGCAGTTCTTC. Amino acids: CANRRGRRLEVQGNNEQFF.

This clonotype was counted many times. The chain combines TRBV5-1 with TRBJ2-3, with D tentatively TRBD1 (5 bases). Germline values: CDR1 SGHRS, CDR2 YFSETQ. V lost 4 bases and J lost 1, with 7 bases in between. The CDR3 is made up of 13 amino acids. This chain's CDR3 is CASSGARTDTQYF. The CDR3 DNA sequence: TGCGCCAGCAGCGGGGCCCGCACAGATACGCAGTATTTT.

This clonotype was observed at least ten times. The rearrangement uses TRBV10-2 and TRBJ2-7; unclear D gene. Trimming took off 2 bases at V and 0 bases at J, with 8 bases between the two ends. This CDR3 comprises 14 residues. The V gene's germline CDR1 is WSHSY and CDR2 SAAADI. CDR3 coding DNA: TGCGCCAGCAGTGAGACGCTGGCCTCCTACGAGCAGTACTTC. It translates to CASSETLASYEQYF.

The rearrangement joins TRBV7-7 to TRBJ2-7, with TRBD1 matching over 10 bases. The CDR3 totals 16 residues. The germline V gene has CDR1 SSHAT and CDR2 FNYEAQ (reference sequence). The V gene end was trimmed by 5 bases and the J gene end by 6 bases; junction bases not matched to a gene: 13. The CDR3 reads CASSPSRTGGFGEQYF. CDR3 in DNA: TGTGCCAGCAGCCCCTCCCGGACAGGGGGGTTTGGCGAGCAGTACTTC.

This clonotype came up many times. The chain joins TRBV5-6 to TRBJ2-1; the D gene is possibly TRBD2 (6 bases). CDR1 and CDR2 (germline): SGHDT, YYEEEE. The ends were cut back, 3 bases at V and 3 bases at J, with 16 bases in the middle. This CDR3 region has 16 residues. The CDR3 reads CASSSAGTGDYNEQFF. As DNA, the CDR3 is TGTGCCAGCAGCTCTGCCGGGACTGGGGACTACAATGAGCAGTTCTTC.

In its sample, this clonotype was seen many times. Here the CDR3 reads CASSRVAGVDEQYF. The CDR3 coding sequence is TGTGCCAGCTCACGGGTCGCAGGGGTAGACGAGCAGTACTTC. The chain carries TRBV18 and TRBJ2-7; the D gene is possibly TRBD1 (6 bases). Germline V lookup: CDR1 KGHSH, CDR2 LQKENI. Trimming took off 4 bases at V and 5 bases at J, with 15 bases between the two ends. The CDR3 runs 14 residues.

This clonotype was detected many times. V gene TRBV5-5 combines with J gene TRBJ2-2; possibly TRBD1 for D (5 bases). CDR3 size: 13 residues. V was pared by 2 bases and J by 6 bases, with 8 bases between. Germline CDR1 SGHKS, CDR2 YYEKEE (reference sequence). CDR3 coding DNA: TGTGCCAGCAGCTTCAGGGTTGCCGGGGAGCTGTTTTTT. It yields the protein CASSFRVAGELFF.

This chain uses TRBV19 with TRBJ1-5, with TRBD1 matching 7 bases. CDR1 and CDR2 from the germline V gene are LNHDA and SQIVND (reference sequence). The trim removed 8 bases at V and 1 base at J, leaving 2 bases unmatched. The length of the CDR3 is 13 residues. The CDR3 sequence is CASAGQSNQPQHF. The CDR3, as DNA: TGTGCCAGTGCGGGACAGAGCAATCAGCCCCAGCATTTT.

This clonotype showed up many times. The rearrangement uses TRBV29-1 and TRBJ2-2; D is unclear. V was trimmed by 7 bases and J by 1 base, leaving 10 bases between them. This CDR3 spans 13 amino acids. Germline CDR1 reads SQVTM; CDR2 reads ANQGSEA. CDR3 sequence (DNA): TGCAGCGCCCGACGAGGGAACACCGGGGAGCTGTTTTTT. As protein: CSARRGNTGELFF.

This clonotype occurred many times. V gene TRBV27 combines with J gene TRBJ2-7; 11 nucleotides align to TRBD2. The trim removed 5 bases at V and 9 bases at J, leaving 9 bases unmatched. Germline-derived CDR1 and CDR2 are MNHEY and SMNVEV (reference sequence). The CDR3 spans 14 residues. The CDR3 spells CASSKLAGAGGQYF. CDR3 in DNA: TGTGCCAGCAGTAAACTAGCGGGGGCCGGTGGGCAGTACTTC.

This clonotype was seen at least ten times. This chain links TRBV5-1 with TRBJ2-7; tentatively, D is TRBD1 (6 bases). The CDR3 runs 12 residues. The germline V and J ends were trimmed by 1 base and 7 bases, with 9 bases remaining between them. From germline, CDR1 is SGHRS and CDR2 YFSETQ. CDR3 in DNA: TGCGCCAGCAGCTTGACAGGGAAAGAGCAGTACTTC. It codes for CASSLTGKEQYF.

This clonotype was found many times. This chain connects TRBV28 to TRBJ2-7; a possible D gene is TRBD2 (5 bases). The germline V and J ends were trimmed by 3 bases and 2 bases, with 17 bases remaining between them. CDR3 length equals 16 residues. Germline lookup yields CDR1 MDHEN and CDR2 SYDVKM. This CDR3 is CASSFDETGWAYEQYF. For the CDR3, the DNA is TGTGCCAGCAGTTTCGATGAAACGGGGTGGGCCTACGAGCAGTACTTC.

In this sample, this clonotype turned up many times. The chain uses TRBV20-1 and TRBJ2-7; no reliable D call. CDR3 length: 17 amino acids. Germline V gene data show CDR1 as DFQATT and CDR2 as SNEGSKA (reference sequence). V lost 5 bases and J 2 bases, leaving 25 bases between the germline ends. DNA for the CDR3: TGCAGTGCTCTGAACCCAGAAACGACACCCGAAGCCTACGAGCAGTACTTC. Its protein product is CSALNPETTPEAYEQYF.

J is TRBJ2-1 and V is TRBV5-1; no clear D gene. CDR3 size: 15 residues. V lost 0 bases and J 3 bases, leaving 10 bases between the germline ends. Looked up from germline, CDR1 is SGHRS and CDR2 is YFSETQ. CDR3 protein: CASSLGDADYNEQFF. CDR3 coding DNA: TGCGCCAGCAGCTTGGGTGACGCAGACTACAATGAGCAGTTCTTC.

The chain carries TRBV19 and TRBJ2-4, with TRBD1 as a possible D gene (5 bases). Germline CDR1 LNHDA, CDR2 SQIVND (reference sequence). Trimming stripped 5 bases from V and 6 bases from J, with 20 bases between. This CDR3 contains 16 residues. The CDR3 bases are TGTGCCAGTAGTCAAAACGACGTCTTCAGGGTAAACATTCAGTACTTC. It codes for CASSQNDVFRVNIQYF.

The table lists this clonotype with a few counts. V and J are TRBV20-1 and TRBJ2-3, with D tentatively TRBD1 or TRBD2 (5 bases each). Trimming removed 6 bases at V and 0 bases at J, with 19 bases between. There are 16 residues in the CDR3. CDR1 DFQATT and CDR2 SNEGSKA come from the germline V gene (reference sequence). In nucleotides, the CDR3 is TGCAGTGCCCCAGACGGGGCGGCTGCTAGCACAGATACGCAGTATTTT. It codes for CSAPDGAAASTDTQYF.

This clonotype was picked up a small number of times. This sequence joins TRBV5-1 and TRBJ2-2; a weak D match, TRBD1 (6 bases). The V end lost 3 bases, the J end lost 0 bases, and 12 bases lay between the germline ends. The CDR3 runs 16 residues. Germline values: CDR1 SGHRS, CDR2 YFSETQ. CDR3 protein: CASSSTGTPNTGELFF. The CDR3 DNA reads TGCGCCAGCAGCTCTACCGGGACACCGAACACCGGGGAGCTGTTTTTT.

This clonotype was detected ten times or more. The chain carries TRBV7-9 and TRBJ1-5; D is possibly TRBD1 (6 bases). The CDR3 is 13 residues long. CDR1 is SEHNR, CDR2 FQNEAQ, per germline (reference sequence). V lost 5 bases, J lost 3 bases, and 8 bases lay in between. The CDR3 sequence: CASSRDINQPQHF. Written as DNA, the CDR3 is TGTGCCAGCAGCCGGGACATCAATCAGCCCCAGCATTTT. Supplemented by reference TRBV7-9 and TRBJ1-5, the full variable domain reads DTGVSQNPRHKITKRGQNVTFRCDPISEHNRLYWYRQTLGQGPEFLTYFQNEAQLEKSRLLSDRFSAERPKGSFSTLEIQRTEQGDSAMYLCASSRDINQPQHFGDGTRLSIL.